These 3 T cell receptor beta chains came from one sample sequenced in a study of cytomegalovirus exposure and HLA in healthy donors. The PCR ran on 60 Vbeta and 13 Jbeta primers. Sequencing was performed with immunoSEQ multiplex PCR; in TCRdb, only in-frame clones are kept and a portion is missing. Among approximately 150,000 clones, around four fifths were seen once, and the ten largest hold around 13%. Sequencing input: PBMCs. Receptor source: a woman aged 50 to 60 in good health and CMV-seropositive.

CDR3 DNA: TGTGCCAGCAGCCAAGGGACAGTCACAGATACGCAGTATTTT. Translating gives CASSQGTVTDTQYF. V and J are TRBV5-5 and TRBJ2-3; TRBD1 aligns across 7 bases. This CDR3 has 14 residues. Germline CDR1 and CDR2: SGHKS and YYEKEE (reference sequence). Trimming removed 4 bases from V and 2 bases from J; junction bases left unmatched: 4.

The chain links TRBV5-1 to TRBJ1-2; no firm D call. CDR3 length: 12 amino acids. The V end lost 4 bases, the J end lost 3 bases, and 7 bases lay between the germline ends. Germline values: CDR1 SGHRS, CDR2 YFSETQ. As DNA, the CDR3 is TGCGCCAGCAGCCCAGAACACTATGGCTACACCTTC. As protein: CASSPEHYGYTF.

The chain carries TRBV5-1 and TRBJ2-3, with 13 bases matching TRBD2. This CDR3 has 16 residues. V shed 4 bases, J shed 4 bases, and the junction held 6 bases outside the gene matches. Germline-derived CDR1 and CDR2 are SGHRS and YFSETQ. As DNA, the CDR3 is TGCGCCAGCAGCCAAACTAGCGGGGGGGCAGCAGATACGCAGTATTTT. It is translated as CASSQTSGGAADTQYF.